What follows are 15 T cell receptor beta chains derived from one specimen sequenced in a study of blood T cell repertoires in COVID-19. Method: immunoSEQ multiplex PCR; TCRdb's copy keeps in-frame clones and lacks some. The table lists around 160,000 clones, 88% of them singletons. Sequenced sample: peripheral blood. The receptors come from a human donor in a cohort sampled during active COVID-19.

The chain recombines TRBV7-9 with TRBJ2-5; D is perhaps TRBD1 (5 bases). This CDR3 is 14 amino acids long. Germline values: CDR1 SEHNR, CDR2 FQNEAQ (reference sequence). V lost 7 bases and J lost 5, with 17 bases in between. The CDR3 here is CASTIEAGLETQYF. The CDR3 DNA reads TGTGCCAGCACCATAGAGGCAGGGTTGGAGACCCAGTACTTC.

The V call is TRBV14, the J call TRBJ2-5; D perhaps matches TRBD2 (6 bases). The ends were cut back, 4 bases at V and 3 bases at J, with 15 bases in the middle. Germline loops: CDR1 SGHDN, CDR2 FVKESK. CDR3 length: 15 amino acids. The CDR3 DNA is TGTGCCAGCAGCCCCCGGGACTCCCGTAAAGAGACCCAGTACTTC. This encodes CASSPRDSRKETQYF.

The chain has TRBV29-1 and TRBJ1-2; 9 positions match TRBD1. The CDR3 contains 15 residues. Trimming removed 7 bases from V and 8 bases from J; junction bases left unmatched: 17. CDR1 is SQVTM and CDR2 is ANQGSEA in the germline V gene. CDR3 in DNA: TGCAGCGCTTCAAACCTCCGGGACAGGGTAGGAGGCTACACCTTC. Translation: CSASNLRDRVGGYTF.

The chain employs TRBV19 and TRBJ2-1, with D possibly matching TRBD2 (5 bases). Per germline, CDR1 LNHDA and CDR2 SQIVND (reference sequence). The V end was cut by 6 bases, the J end by 5 bases, with 11 bases between. The CDR3 is 13 residues long. DNA for the CDR3: TGTGCCAGTAGCCCGGCGGGTAACAATGAGCAGTTCTTC. Translated: CASSPAGNNEQFF.

The V gene is TRBV7-8, the J gene TRBJ2-6; 10 nucleotides match TRBD1. Trimming took 1 base from V and 0 from J; bases not matched to a gene: 9. Germline loops: CDR1 SGHVS, CDR2 FQNEAQ. The CDR3 loop spans 20 amino acids. This CDR3 reads CASSLVGGTGELSGANVLTF. In DNA, the CDR3 is TGTGCCAGCAGCTTAGTAGGCGGGACAGGGGAACTCTCTGGGGCCAACGTCCTGACTTTC.

The genes are TRBV7-2 and TRBJ1-4, with D hard to call. Germline V gene sequence: CDR1 SGHTA, CDR2 FQGNSA. V lost 1 base, J lost 0 bases, and 6 bases lay in between. This CDR3 has 15 amino acids. This CDR3 is CASSLGIATNEKLFF. As DNA, the CDR3 is TGTGCCAGCAGCTTAGGTATTGCAACTAATGAAAAACTGTTTTTT.

This clone was seen a handful of times. The rearrangement links TRBV6-5 to TRBJ2-7; D perhaps matches TRBD2 (6 bases). The CDR3 sequence is 14 residues long. Trimming shortened V by 6 bases and J by 7 bases, and 19 bases separated the two germline ends. Germline values: CDR1 MNHEY, CDR2 SVGAGI. The CDR3 sequence: CASRQRQRRGEQYF. DNA for the CDR3: TGTGCCAGCAGGCAGAGACAGCGCCGGGGGGAGCAGTACTTC.

The chain links TRBV7-9 to TRBJ2-1, with TRBD2 identical over 8 bases. Germline values: CDR1 SEHNR, CDR2 FQNEAQ (reference sequence). The CDR3 consists of 14 residues. V trimming: 3 bases; J trimming: 5 bases; junction bases outside the gene matches: 3. CDR3 nucleotides: TGTGCCAGCAGCTTGACTAGCGCCGACAATGAGCAGTTCTTC. Translating it yields CASSLTSADNEQFF. Variable domain in full (rest from reference TRBV7-9 and TRBJ2-1): DTGVSQNPRHKITKRGQNVTFRCDPISEHNRLYWYRQTLGQGPEFLTYFQNEAQLEKSRLLSDRFSAERPKGSFSTLEIQRTEQGDSAMYLCASSLTSADNEQFFGPGTRLTVL.

V gene TRBV6-4 combines with J gene TRBJ2-1, with 14 bases identical to TRBD2. Germline V gene lookup returns CDR1 MRHNA and CDR2 SNTAGT. Trimming cost V 3 bases and J 7 bases; bases outside gene matches: 2. CDR3 length equals 15 residues. CDR3 bases: TGTGCCAGCAGTGAGGGGACTAGCGGGAGTAATGAGCAGTTCTTC. Translated: CASSEGTSGSNEQFF.

This chain connects TRBV7-9 to TRBJ2-3; D gene ambiguous. The CDR3 is 12 amino acids. Trimming pared 3 bases from V and 3 bases from J, leaving 4 bases between. Germline CDR1 reads SEHNR; CDR2 reads FQNEAQ (reference sequence). CDR3: CASSFRTDTQYF. CDR3 bases: TGTGCCAGCAGCTTCCGTACAGATACGCAGTATTTT. The whole variable domain, filled in from reference TRBV7-9 and TRBJ2-3, reads DTGVSQNPRHKITKRGQNVTFRCDPISEHNRLYWYRQTLGQGPEFLTYFQNEAQLEKSRLLSDRFSAERPKGSFSTLEIQRTEQGDSAMYLCASSFRTDTQYFGPGTRLTVL.

The chain employs TRBV29-1 and TRBJ1-2; 10 nucleotides match TRBD1. After removal of 7 bases from V and 6 bases from J, the junction contained 5 bases not matched to a gene. CDR3 length equals 12 residues. Germline V gene lookup returns CDR1 SQVTM and CDR2 ANQGSEA. DNA for the CDR3: TGCAGCGCCACGGGACAGGGGAATGGCTACACCTTC. The encoded protein is CSATGQGNGYTF.

V is TRBV28 and J is TRBJ2-7; TRBD1 matches 8 bases. The CDR3 sequence is 14 residues long. J lost 4 bases, V lost 9 bases, and 11 bases had no gene match. Germline CDR1 reads MDHEN; CDR2 reads SYDVKM. The CDR3 bases are TGTGCCAGTCAAGGGCAGGGGGCAGGTTACGAGCAGTACTTC. The encoded protein is CASQGQGAGYEQYF.

The gene calls are TRBV7-9 and TRBJ2-1; possible D gene TRBD1, 6 bases. The CDR3 has 14 amino acids. The germline V and J ends were trimmed by 3 bases and 5 bases, with 11 bases remaining between them. The germline V gene has CDR1 SEHNR and CDR2 FQNEAQ (reference sequence). As DNA, the CDR3 is TGTGCCAGCAGCTTCTGGACAGTAGACAATGAGCAGTTCTTC. Its protein is CASSFWTVDNEQFF.

This clone appeared a single time. This chain links TRBV4-3 with TRBJ2-2, with 7 bases lining up with TRBD2. There are 15 residues in the CDR3. From germline, CDR1 is LGHNA and CDR2 YSLEER. V dropped 0 bases and J dropped 6; count of bases not matched to a gene: 4. The CDR3: CASSQDAGVPGELFF. In nucleotides, the CDR3 is TGCGCCAGCAGCCAAGACGCGGGGGTTCCCGGGGAGCTGTTTTTT.

This rearrangement joins TRBV10-3 to TRBJ2-1; 11 bases agree with TRBD1. The CDR3 is made up of 14 amino acids. J lost 5 bases, V lost 4 bases, and 1 base had no gene match. CDR1 ENHRY and CDR2 SYGVKD come from the germline V gene. In nucleotides, the CDR3 is TGTGCCATCAGTGGGGACAGGGGGGACAATGAGCAGTTCTTC. Translated, it gives CAISGDRGDNEQFF.